Listed below are T cell receptor beta chains from one sample, sequenced in a study of a mutant IDH1 vaccine in newly diagnosed glioma. Generated by immunoSEQ multiplex PCR, the TCRdb table keeps only in-frame clones and is missing some. Of fewer than 45,000 clones listed, more than 90% were seen once; the top ten hold 15% to 20%. Material: PBMCs, obtained from a glioma patient treated with radiotherapy, temozolomide or both. Source of these receptors: a man between 18 and 29 years old with glioma. Each CDR3 is given with its conserved first and last residue. The order of the fields is clone size, J gene, V gene, D gene, CDR3 DNA, CDR3 protein. A D gene is named only where the DNA matches it firmly. Only part of the rows carry a size: once, few, many, or a class if the clone is expanded.

abundance: -; j_gene: TRBJ1-6; v_gene: TRBV30; d_gene: -; CDR3nt: TGTGCCTGGACTCGAGACAGAGAGGGGGGGAGGTCACCCCTCCACTTT; CDR3aa: CAWTRDREGGRSPLHF
abundance: once; j_gene: TRBJ2-7; v_gene: TRBV7-2; d_gene: TRBD1; CDR3nt: TGTGCCAGCAGCCTGACTCCGGGACAGACCTACGAGCAGTACTTC; CDR3aa: CASSLTPGQTYEQYF
abundance: -; j_gene: TRBJ2-1; v_gene: TRBV4-3; d_gene: -; CDR3nt: TGCGCCAGCAGCCTCCAAGGCGGCCCCTCGGAGCAGTTCTTC; CDR3aa: CASSLQGGPSEQFF
abundance: -; j_gene: TRBJ1-1; v_gene: TRBV7-9; d_gene: TRBD1; CDR3nt: TGTGCCAGCAGCTTCGGGACAGGGGTGAACACTGAAGCTTTCTTT; CDR3aa: CASSFGTGVNTEAFF
abundance: -; j_gene: TRBJ1-1; v_gene: TRBV4-3; d_gene: -; CDR3nt: TGCGCCAGCAGCCAAGAAGGTGAAGCTTTCTTT; CDR3aa: CASSQEGEAFF
abundance: -; j_gene: TRBJ1-2; v_gene: TRBV4-2; d_gene: -; CDR3nt: TGTGCCAGCAGCCAGGTACAGGGAGGCGCGAATGGCTACACCTTC; CDR3aa: CASSQVQGGANGYTF
abundance: -; j_gene: TRBJ1-2; v_gene: TRBV7-8; d_gene: -; CDR3nt: TGTGCCAGCAGCTTATGGTTAACGGAATTTAACTATGGCTACACCTTC; CDR3aa: CASSLWLTEFNYGYTF
abundance: -; j_gene: TRBJ1-1; v_gene: TRBV7-9; d_gene: -; CDR3nt: TGTGCCAGCAGCTTAGTTACCGGGGCCCTGAACACTGAAGCTTTCTTT; CDR3aa: CASSLVTGALNTEAFF
abundance: few; j_gene: TRBJ2-5; v_gene: TRBV5-1; d_gene: -; CDR3nt: TGCGCCAGCAGCTCCCAAGAGACCCAGTACTTC; CDR3aa: CASSSQETQYF
abundance: -; j_gene: TRBJ1-3; v_gene: TRBV30; d_gene: TRBD1; CDR3nt: TGTGCCTGGAGAGCCAGGGGGAGAGGAAACACCATATATTTT; CDR3aa: CAWRARGRGNTIYF
abundance: -; j_gene: TRBJ2-7; v_gene: TRBV9; d_gene: -; CDR3nt: TGTGCCAGCAGCGTAGAACCACTTTCTTACGAGCAGTACTTC; CDR3aa: CASSVEPLSYEQYF
abundance: -; j_gene: TRBJ2-6; v_gene: TRBV25-1; d_gene: -; CDR3nt: TGTGCCAGCAGTGAATACGGCAGGGGCCAATCTGGGGCCAACGTCCTGACTTTC; CDR3aa: CASSEYGRGQSGANVLTF
abundance: -; j_gene: TRBJ1-2; v_gene: TRBV7-2; d_gene: TRBD1; CDR3nt: TGTGCCAGCAGCAGACAGGGGGCCGGCGACTATGGCTACACCTTC; CDR3aa: CASSRQGAGDYGYTF
abundance: -; j_gene: TRBJ2-7; v_gene: TRBV2; d_gene: TRBD2; CDR3nt: TGTGCAGCGGGACTCTCCTCTTGGAACGAGCAGTACTTC; CDR3aa: CAAGLSSWNEQYF
abundance: -; j_gene: TRBJ2-1; v_gene: TRBV7-6; d_gene: -; CDR3nt: TGTGCCAGCAGACAGCACGGTCACAATGAGCAGTTCTTC; CDR3aa: CASRQHGHNEQFF
abundance: -; j_gene: TRBJ2-3; v_gene: TRBV4-2; d_gene: TRBD2; CDR3nt: TGTGCCAGCAGCCAAGATCAAGGAGCGGGAGGGCCGGATACGCAGTATTTT; CDR3aa: CASSQDQGAGGPDTQYF
abundance: once; j_gene: TRBJ1-1; v_gene: TRBV18; d_gene: -; CDR3nt: TGTGCCAGCTCACCTCGGCGCAGGGACGATATGAACACTGAAGCTTTCTTT; CDR3aa: CASSPRRRDDMNTEAFF
abundance: -; j_gene: TRBJ2-1; v_gene: TRBV4-3; d_gene: -; CDR3nt: TGCGCCAGCAGCCAAGGACGAGGGCCCTCCTACAATGAGCAGTTCTTC; CDR3aa: CASSQGRGPSYNEQFF
abundance: -; j_gene: TRBJ1-1; v_gene: TRBV10-3; d_gene: -; CDR3nt: TGTGCCATCAGCCTACGTGGGAACACTGAAGCTTTCTTT; CDR3aa: CAISLRGNTEAFF
abundance: -; j_gene: TRBJ1-6; v_gene: TRBV19; d_gene: -; CDR3nt: TGTGCCACCGGACAGAATAATTCACCCCTCCACTTT; CDR3aa: CATGQNNSPLHF
abundance: -; j_gene: TRBJ2-5; v_gene: TRBV19; d_gene: -; CDR3nt: TGTGCCAGTAGTACTTTCCCGGGGCAGGGGCGCTTGGAGACCCAGTACTTC; CDR3aa: CASSTFPGQGRLETQYF
abundance: -; j_gene: TRBJ2-2; v_gene: TRBV2; d_gene: TRBD2; CDR3nt: TGTGCCTTCGCGGGACTAGCGGGAGCCGGGGAGCTGTTTTTT; CDR3aa: CAFAGLAGAGELFF
abundance: -; j_gene: TRBJ2-3; v_gene: TRBV7-2; d_gene: -; CDR3nt: TGTGCCAGCAGCCCGGCGACGGGGGATACGCAGTATTTT; CDR3aa: CASSPATGDTQYF
abundance: -; j_gene: TRBJ1-1; v_gene: TRBV5-1; d_gene: -; CDR3nt: TGCGCCAGCAGCTTAACCCCTAACACTGAAGCTTTCTTT; CDR3aa: CASSLTPNTEAFF
abundance: once; j_gene: TRBJ1-3; v_gene: TRBV7-2; d_gene: -; CDR3nt: TGTGCCAGCAGCTTAGGACCCTCTGGAAACACCATATATTTT; CDR3aa: CASSLGPSGNTIYF